The 20 T cell receptor beta chains presented below share a single source sample, sequenced in a study of molecular identifiers for immune sequencing clone quantification. A single record per CDR3 protein comes from TCRdb applying MiXCR to the PCR reads. The table shows fewer than 350,000 distinct CDR3 sequences, with about a quarter occurring only once. The sample comprised naive CD8+ T cells from blood, with Jurkat cell RNA spiked in. Subset meaning: FACS-sorted CD8+CD4-CCR7+CD45RA+ naive T cells. These TCRs come from a human donor in good health. Some libraries in this study had Jurkat cell RNA spiked in.

This clonotype was detected ten times or more. The genes are TRBV30 and TRBJ1-5; 9 positions match TRBD1. Germline lookup yields CDR1 GTSNPN and CDR2 SVGIG (reference sequence). This CDR3 has 13 amino acids. Losses at the gene ends were 2 bases for V and 6 bases for J; bases not matched to a gene: 2. CDR3 residues: CAWSQQGAQPQHF. The CDR3 DNA reads as TGTGCCTGGAGTCAACAGGGGGCTCAGCCCCAGCATTTT.

The chain employs TRBV29-1 and TRBJ1-2; unclear D gene. Trimming stripped 0 bases from V and 2 bases from J, with 16 bases between. The CDR3 sequence is 16 residues long. CDR1 and CDR2 (germline): SQVTM, ANQGSEA. CDR3 loop: CSVEDPDTARNYGYTF. For the CDR3, the DNA is TGCAGCGTTGAAGATCCCGACACCGCACGGAACTATGGCTACACCTTC.

V is TRBV11-2 and J is TRBJ2-7, with TRBD1 matching over 10 bases. The V segment lost 3 bases and the J segment 3 bases; nucleotides outside the gene matches: 2. This CDR3 spans 14 amino acids. Germline lookup yields CDR1 SGHAT and CDR2 FQNNGV. The CDR3: CASSLGQGLYEQYF. For the CDR3, the DNA is TGTGCCAGCAGCTTGGGACAGGGGCTCTACGAGCAGTACTTC.

This clonotype was counted many times. V is TRBV29-1 and J is TRBJ2-7; a weak D match, TRBD2 (6 bases). The V gene's germline CDR1 is SQVTM and CDR2 ANQGSEA. V shed 3 bases and J shed 2 bases, with 11 bases lying between them. CDR3 length: 13 amino acids. CDR3 sequence reads: CSVDGPGAYEQYF. The CDR3, as DNA: TGCAGCGTTGACGGTCCGGGAGCCTACGAGCAGTACTTC.

This clonotype was counted a few times. V usage is TRBV10-2 and J usage is TRBJ1-1; 7 positions match TRBD1. This CDR3 spans 13 amino acids. Losses at the gene ends were 7 bases for V and 2 bases for J; bases not matched to a gene: 4. From germline, CDR1 is WSHSY and CDR2 SAAADI. The CDR3 spells CASTTGVNTEAFF. The CDR3 nucleotides read TGCGCCAGCACCACAGGGGTCAACACTGAAGCTTTCTTT.

The gene calls are TRBV7-2 and TRBJ2-7; TRBD2 matches at 9 bases. The CDR3 has 14 residues. Unmatched junction bases numbered 9, after V lost 4 bases and J lost 8 bases. Looked up from germline, CDR1 is SGHTA and CDR2 is FQGNSA. The chain's CDR3 is CASSSSGVSYKQYF. The CDR3 DNA is TGTGCCAGCAGCTCTAGCGGGGTATCTTACAAGCAGTACTTC.

The chain employs TRBV27 and TRBJ2-3, with D possibly being TRBD1 (5 bases). Germline assignment: CDR1 MNHEY and CDR2 SMNVEV (reference sequence). CDR3 length equals 14 residues. The V and J ends lost 3 bases and 4 bases respectively, with 11 bases between them. The CDR3 spells CASSFQQESDTQYF. CDR3 DNA: TGTGCCAGCAGTTTCCAACAGGAATCAGATACGCAGTATTTT.

Many counts were recorded for this clonotype. The chain links TRBV12-5 to TRBJ1-1; D call uncertain. CDR1 is LGHNT, CDR2 FRNRAP, per germline. V was trimmed by 7 bases and J by 5 bases, leaving 14 bases between them. This CDR3 is built from 13 residues. The CDR3, as DNA: TGTGCTAGTGCCAGCCCCGGGTTTACTGAAGCTTTCTTT. Encoded protein: CASASPGFTEAFF. Drawing the rest from reference TRBV12-5 and TRBJ1-1, the complete variable domain is DARVTQTPRHKVTEMGQEVTMRCQPILGHNTVFWYRQTMMQGLELLAYFRNRAPLDDSGMPKDRFSAEMPDATLATLKIQPSEPRDSAVYFCASASPGFTEAFFGQGTRLTVV.

The rearrangement links TRBV7-6 to TRBJ2-2; 7 bases match TRBD2. V shed 4 bases and J 6 bases; nucleotides not matched to a gene: 8. The CDR3 covers 15 residues. Germline-derived CDR1 and CDR2 are SGHVS and FNYEAQ. This CDR3 reads CASSSRTSLSGELFF. The CDR3 bases are TGTGCCAGCAGCTCCAGGACTAGTCTCTCCGGGGAGCTGTTTTTT.

The V and J genes are TRBV21-1 and TRBJ2-3; the table's D call, TRBD2, has no DNA check behind it. TRBV21-1 is reported as a pseudogene. The CDR3 has 15 amino acids. The CDR3 is CASSIDRRSTDAQYF. The CDR3, as DNA: TGTGCCAGCAGCATAGACCGGAGGAGCACAGATGCGCAGTATTTT.

This clonotype was observed a handful of times. The chain employs TRBV10-2 and TRBJ1-1; TRBD1 matches 8 bases. In germline, CDR1 is WSHSY, CDR2 SAAADI. The CDR3 runs to 14 residues. V lost 6 bases, J lost 1 base, and 4 bases stayed unmatched. CDR3 sequence reads: CASRAGQGNTEAFF. The CDR3 DNA is TGCGCCAGCAGAGCCGGACAGGGGAACACTGAAGCTTTCTTT.

A word on this clonotype: At one end the junction does not follow the germline gene, possibly because of a read error. The CDR3 is CANSYRVTGELFF. The CDR3 coding sequence is TGTGCCAACAGTTACAGGGTCACCGGGGAGCTGTTTTTT. This chain links TRBV6-5 with TRBJ2-2; D is perhaps TRBD1 (6 bases). Looked up from germline, CDR1 is MNHEY and CDR2 is SVGAGI. CDR3 size: 13 residues.

This clonotype was recorded a few times. V and J are TRBV7-9 and TRBJ1-4; 7 bases align to TRBD1. Germline-derived CDR1 and CDR2 are SEHNR and FQNEAQ (reference sequence). V lost 5 bases, J lost 12 bases, and 9 bases stayed unmatched. The CDR3 spans 13 residues. CDR3 DNA: TGTGCCAGCAGCCACTCAATCACAGGGGAACTGTTTTTT. Translation gives CASSHSITGELFF.

The table lists this clonotype with many counts. The chain uses TRBV7-2 and TRBJ2-3, with 7 bases fitting TRBD2. V dropped 3 bases and J dropped 6; count of bases not matched to a gene: 9. This CDR3 region has 15 residues. The germline V gene encodes CDR1 SGHTA and CDR2 FQGNSA. The CDR3 DNA reads as TGTGCCAGCAGCTTGGGTGGCGGGGGTTCGGATACGCAGTATTTT. Amino acid sequence: CASSLGGGGSDTQYF.

This clonotype was observed many times. The chain uses TRBV29-1 and TRBJ2-7, with TRBD2 as a possible D gene (6 bases). The CDR3 covers 15 residues. Per germline, CDR1 SQVTM and CDR2 ANQGSEA. The V end was cut by 6 bases, the J end by 2 bases, with 20 bases between. The CDR3 sequence: CSVVPGGESAYEQYF. The CDR3 DNA sequence: TGCAGCGTCGTGCCGGGCGGGGAATCAGCCTACGAGCAGTACTTC.

At least ten counts were recorded for this clonotype. This chain links TRBV27 with TRBJ2-7; 13 bases match TRBD2. Germline V CDR1 and CDR2: MNHEY, SMNVEV (reference sequence). The CDR3 totals 17 residues. V was pared by 3 bases and J by 2 bases, with 7 bases of the junction left unmatched. CDR3 in amino acids: CASSFTSGRALAYEQYF. The CDR3 DNA reads as TGTGCCAGCAGTTTCACTAGCGGGAGGGCCCTCGCCTACGAGCAGTACTTC.

This clonotype was found many times. The rearrangement joins TRBV29-1 to TRBJ2-7; no definite D call. The ends were cut back, 5 bases at V and 4 bases at J, with 15 bases in the middle. Per the germline V gene, CDR1 is SQVTM and CDR2 is ANQGSEA. The CDR3 spans 13 residues. The CDR3 sequence is CSVCPPGLYEQYF. The DNA for the CDR3 is TGCAGCGTTTGCCCCCCCGGGCTGTACGAGCAGTACTTC.

The J gene is TRBJ1-2, the V gene TRBV20-1, with D perhaps matching TRBD1 (5 bases). The V and J ends lost 5 bases and 1 base respectively, with 23 bases between them. Germline values: CDR1 DFQATT, CDR2 SNEGSKA (reference sequence). This CDR3 comprises 17 residues. This CDR3 is CSADDLFGTKDNYGYTF. In DNA, the CDR3 is TGCAGTGCTGACGATCTGTTTGGGACTAAGGATAACTATGGCTACACCTTC.

With regard to this clonotype: Since a much larger clone is just one base distant, this may be a read error. This chain joins TRBV29-1 and TRBJ1-4; no reliable D call. The CDR3 covers 15 residues. The V gene's germline CDR1 is SQVTM and CDR2 ANQGSEA. DNA of the CDR3: TGCAGCGTTGAAGATGGAACCGACACTAATGAAAAACTGTCTTTT. Translating gives CSVEDGTDTNEKLSF.

This clonotype was seen a few times. The chain couples TRBV4-3 to TRBJ2-3; D gene unclear. The CDR3 has 17 residues. Trimming shortened V by 3 bases and J by 2 bases, and 18 bases separated the two germline ends. Germline loops: CDR1 LGHNA, CDR2 YSLEER. The chain's CDR3 is CASSQSGPQTATDTQYF. CDR3 sequence (DNA): TGCGCCAGCAGCCAGTCCGGGCCCCAGACCGCCACAGATACGCAGTATTTT.